The T cell receptor (beta chain) described here comes from a study of shared clonotypes between healthy human individuals. Study details: For every donor, three CD4 naive, three CD4 memory, two CD8 naive and one CD8 memory plates were used. Study outcomes and limitations: A handful of donors had about 5% of their naive CD4 clonotypes in common.

The genomic DNA of each subset was split evenly across several immunoSEQ plates. Sequenced by immunoSEQ multiplex PCR; TCRdb stores in-frame clones only, minus some. The sample holds 1.5 million to 2.5 million clones, approximately 94% seen once. Germline V gives CDR1 GTSNPN, CDR2 SVGIG (reference sequence). This CDR3 is 14 amino acids long. With 3 bases removed from V and 8 bases from J, the gap between germline ends came to 14 bases. Positive CCR7 selection of CD45RO-negative cells yielded the naive CD8 cells, and terminally differentiated effector memory CD45RA+ cells were excluded. Only Caucasian adults living in Nashville, Tennessee made up the donor group. Comments on this clone: Its matching antigen is unknown.

The chain links TRBV30 to TRBJ1-6, with a weak D call TRBD1 (5 bases). The TCR comes from a man between 18 and 35 years old in good health. The sequenced sample consisted of naive CD8+ T cells sorted from blood. The CDR3: CAWRYDSRDSPLHF. The CDR3 coding sequence is TGTGCCTGGAGATATGACAGTCGAGATTCACCCCTCCACTTT.